Listed here are 18 T cell receptor beta chains from one sample, sequenced in a study of spatial heterogeneity in lung cancer. Documented time point: blood at routine non-recurrence follow-up after resection. A single record per CDR3 protein comes from TCRdb applying MiXCR to the 5' RACE reads. The table has 110,000 or so distinct CDR3 sequences, approximately 11% seen once; the top ten hold 20% to 25%. Sequencing was performed on PBMCs, taken at follow-up. The receptors originated from a female donor with early-stage non-small cell lung cancer.

There are a few counts of this clonotype. The chain employs TRBV11-1 and TRBJ2-1; no clear D. The CDR3 contains 13 residues. CDR1 and CDR2 from the germline V gene are SGHAT and FQDESV (reference sequence). The germline V and J ends were trimmed by 3 bases and 6 bases, with 9 bases remaining between them. This CDR3 reads CASSFDQSNEQFF. The CDR3 nucleotides read TGTGCCAGCAGCTTTGACCAGTCCAATGAGCAGTTCTTC.

This clonotype was detected ten times or more. The V gene is TRBV2, the J gene TRBJ1-5; D may be TRBD1 (5 bases). Germline V gives CDR1 SNHLY, CDR2 FYNNEI. Between the trimmed V and J ends, which lost 3 bases and 0 bases, there was a span of 12 bases. The length of the CDR3 is 16 residues. DNA of the CDR3: TGTGCCAGCAGTGAGAGGACACTCTATAGCAATCAGCCCCAGCATTTT. It is translated as CASSERTLYSNQPQHF.

The table lists this clonotype with many counts. CDR3 residues: CASSQANMNTEAFF. The DNA for the CDR3 is TGTGCCAGCAGCCAAGCCAACATGAACACTGAAGCTTTCTTT. The J gene is TRBJ1-1, the V gene TRBV4-2, with D unclear. V was clipped by 1 base and J by 0 bases, with 6 bases between them. The length of the CDR3 is 14 residues. Looked up from germline, CDR1 is LGHNA and CDR2 is YNFKEQ.

This clonotype was detected many times. The chain has TRBV6-6 and TRBJ1-2; no firm D call. V was clipped by 5 bases and J by 4 bases, with 14 bases between them. Germline assignment: CDR1 MNHNY and CDR2 SVGAGI (reference sequence). The CDR3 is 14 residues long. The CDR3 region is CASSTSPGSYGYTF. The CDR3 DNA follows: TGTGCCAGCAGTACCTCCCCGGGCAGCTATGGCTACACCTTC.

This clonotype was seen more than once but under ten times. CDR3 residues: CASSDSGSRTDTQYF. The CDR3 region has the DNA TGTGCCAGCAGTGATAGCGGGAGTCGCACAGATACGCAGTATTTT. This chain links TRBV28 with TRBJ2-3, with 9 bases that match TRBD2. J lost 1 base, V lost 5 bases, and 4 bases had no gene match. CDR1 is MDHEN, CDR2 SYDVKM, per germline. This CDR3 has 15 residues.

In its sample, this clonotype was seen a few times. The chain uses TRBV28 and TRBJ1-5, with a possible D match to TRBD1 (5 bases). CDR3 length: 12 residues. Trimming stripped 4 bases from V and 5 bases from J, with 6 bases between. The V gene's germline CDR1 is MDHEN and CDR2 SYDVKM. CDR3 nucleotide sequence: TGTGCCAGCAGTTCAGGGTATCAGCCCCAGCATTTT. It encodes CASSSGYQPQHF.

This clonotype was detected ten times or more. CDR3 protein: CASSLRSTDTQYF. The CDR3 DNA reads TGTGCCAGCAGCTTGCGCAGCACAGATACGCAGTATTTT. The rearrangement joins TRBV5-5 to TRBJ2-3; D uncertain. In germline, CDR1 is SGHKS, CDR2 YYEKEE (reference sequence). V shed 1 base and J shed 0 bases, with 3 bases lying between them. There are 13 residues in the CDR3. The whole variable domain, filled in from reference TRBV5-5 and TRBJ2-3, reads DAGVTQSPTHLIKTRGQQVTLRCSPISGHKSVSWYQQVLGQGPQFIFQYYEKEERGRGNFPDRFSARQFPNYSSELNVNALLLGDSALYLCASSLRSTDTQYFGPGTRLTVL.

The chain couples TRBV7-8 to TRBJ2-5; no definite D call. Trimming took 5 bases from V and 4 from J, leaving 14 bases between them. The CDR3 is 14 amino acids. CDR1 SGHVS and CDR2 FQNEAQ come from the germline V gene. The CDR3 spells CASSRSTNRETQYF. The CDR3 nucleotides read TGTGCCAGCAGCCGTTCAACAAATAGAGAGACCCAGTACTTC.

Many counts were recorded for this clonotype. This sequence joins TRBV6-5 and TRBJ1-3; 9 nucleotides match TRBD1. In germline, CDR1 is MNHEY, CDR2 SVGAGI. V lost 7 bases to trimming and J lost 3 bases; unmatched junction nucleotides: 4. The length of the CDR3 is 14 residues. In nucleotides, the CDR3 is TGTGCCAGCAAAACAGGGGGCTATGGAAACACCATATATTTT. Its translation: CASKTGGYGNTIYF.

This clonotype has a count of ten or more. The chain carries TRBV29-1 and TRBJ2-4, with TRBD1 matching 9 bases. The CDR3 runs 14 residues. CDR1 SQVTM and CDR2 ANQGSEA come from the germline V gene. V trimming: 6 bases; J trimming: 0 bases; junction bases outside the gene matches: 3. Here the CDR3 reads CSVGQGIAKNIQYF. CDR3 nucleotides: TGCAGCGTGGGACAGGGAATAGCCAAAAACATTCAGTACTTC. Full variable domain (remainder filled in from reference TRBV29-1 and TRBJ2-4): SAVISQKPSRDICQRGTSLTIQCQVDSQVTMMFWYRQQPGQSLTLIATANQGSEATYESGFVIDKFPISRPNLTFSTLTVSNMSPEDSSIYLCSVGQGIAKNIQYFGAGTRLSVL.

The chain carries TRBV20-1 and TRBJ2-5, with 7 bases identical to TRBD1. CDR3 size: 14 residues. From germline, CDR1 is DFQATT and CDR2 SNEGSKA (reference sequence). V lost 0 bases, J lost 1 base, and 2 bases stayed unmatched. The DNA of the CDR3 is TGCAGTGCTAGAGATTGGGACAGCCAAGAGACCCAGTACTTC. Translated, it gives CSARDWDSQETQYF.

This clonotype was found a few times. Germline is not matched at one junction end, which may reflect a read error. The J gene is TRBJ2-6, the V gene TRBV3-1, with a possible D match to TRBD2 (6 bases). This CDR3 is 16 amino acids long. CDR1 and CDR2 from the germline V gene are LGHDT and YNNKEL (reference sequence). The CDR3 protein is CASSLGGVLGSNVLTF. For the CDR3, the DNA is TGTGCCAGCAGCCTGGGAGGCGTCCTTGGGTCCAACGTCCTGACTTTC.

There are many counts of this clonotype. The chain links TRBV11-2 to TRBJ2-7; D ambiguous. V lost 3 bases and J 4 bases, leaving 7 bases between the germline ends. The CDR3 covers 12 residues. Germline CDR1 and CDR2: SGHAT and FQNNGV. The CDR3 DNA reads TGTGCCAGCAGCTTGACGCGGTACGAGCAGTACGTC. Residues: CASSLTRYEQYV.

The table lists this clonotype with a few counts. CDR3 sequence reads: CASSIFGLADSGANVLTF. The CDR3 bases are TGTGCCAGTAGTATCTTTGGACTAGCGGACTCTGGGGCCAACGTCCTGACTTTC. The genes are TRBV19 and TRBJ2-6, with 10 bases fitting TRBD2. Germline trimming cut 3 bases from V and 0 bases from J; bases unmatched to any gene: 5. Germline CDR1 is LNHDA and CDR2 is SQIVND (reference sequence). The CDR3 runs 18 residues.

The sample holds many counts of this clonotype. The rearrangement joins TRBV7-3 to TRBJ2-1; D possibly matches TRBD1 or TRBD2 (6 bases each). The ends were cut back, 5 bases at V and 0 bases at J, with 14 bases in the middle. The CDR3 has 16 residues. Germline assignment: CDR1 SGHTA and CDR2 FQGTGA. This chain's CDR3 is CASSPSPGASYNEQFF. The CDR3 region has the DNA TGTGCCAGCAGCCCCAGTCCGGGGGCCTCCTACAATGAGCAGTTCTTC. Full variable domain (missing parts from reference TRBV7-3 and TRBJ2-1): GAGVSQTPSNKVTEKGKYVELRCDPISGHTALYWYRQSLGQGPEFLIYFQGTGAADDSGLPNDRFFAVRPEGSVSTLKIQRTERGDSAVYLCASSPSPGASYNEQFFGPGTRLTVL.

CDR3 in amino acids: CSVDEAMNTEAFF. CDR3 nucleotides: TGCAGCGTTGATGAGGCGATGAACACTGAAGCTTTCTTT. The rearrangement uses TRBV29-1 and TRBJ1-1; D remains unclear. The V gene lost 3 bases and the J gene lost 0 bases, with 8 bases spanning the gap. CDR3 length: 13 residues. The germline CDR1 and CDR2 sequences are SQVTM and ANQGSEA.

This clonotype turned up a few times. CDR3 sequence (DNA): TGTGCCAGCAGCTTAGTGCACCGATACGAAGCTTTCTTT. Its translation: CASSLVHRYEAFF. The chain joins TRBV11-2 to TRBJ1-1; D is ambiguous. There are 13 residues in the CDR3. Germline V lookup: CDR1 SGHAT, CDR2 FQNNGV. V was trimmed by 1 base and J by 8 bases, leaving 11 bases between them.

This clonotype was counted between two and nine times. The rearrangement joins TRBV29-1 to TRBJ2-5; possibly TRBD2 for D (5 bases). This CDR3 has 12 amino acids. Trimming shortened V by 7 bases and J by 6 bases, and 15 bases separated the two germline ends. CDR1 and CDR2 (germline): SQVTM, ANQGSEA. Here the CDR3 reads CSAFDLGKTQYF. The CDR3 DNA reads as TGCAGCGCTTTCGACCTCGGGAAGACCCAGTACTTC.